This TCR beta chain was recovered during a study of blood T cell repertoires in COVID-19. This clone has only a few counts. Repertoires were generated with immunoSEQ multiplex PCR, while TCRdb's copy carries only in-frame clones and drops some. The table includes about 270,000 clones, around nine tenths detected once. The CDR3 has 16 residues. V lost 4 bases, J lost 1 base, and 10 bases stayed unmatched. Germline V gene sequence: CDR1 MDHEN, CDR2 SYDVKM. Specimen: peripheral blood. The TCR sequence derives from a man aged 35-49 years with active or convalescent COVID-19. The rearrangement uses TRBV28 and TRBJ2-7; TRBD1 matches 7 bases. The CDR3 is CASSSSTGLPSYEQYF. In nucleotides, the CDR3 is TGTGCCAGCAGTTCCTCGACAGGGCTTCCATCCTACGAGCAGTACTTC. Drawing the rest from reference TRBV28 and TRBJ2-7, the complete variable domain is DVKVTQSSRYLVKRTGEKVFLECVQDMDHENMFWYRQDPGLGLRLIYFSYDVKMKEKGDIPEGYSVSREKKERFSLILESASTNQTSMYLCASSSSTGLPSYEQYFGPGTRLTVT.